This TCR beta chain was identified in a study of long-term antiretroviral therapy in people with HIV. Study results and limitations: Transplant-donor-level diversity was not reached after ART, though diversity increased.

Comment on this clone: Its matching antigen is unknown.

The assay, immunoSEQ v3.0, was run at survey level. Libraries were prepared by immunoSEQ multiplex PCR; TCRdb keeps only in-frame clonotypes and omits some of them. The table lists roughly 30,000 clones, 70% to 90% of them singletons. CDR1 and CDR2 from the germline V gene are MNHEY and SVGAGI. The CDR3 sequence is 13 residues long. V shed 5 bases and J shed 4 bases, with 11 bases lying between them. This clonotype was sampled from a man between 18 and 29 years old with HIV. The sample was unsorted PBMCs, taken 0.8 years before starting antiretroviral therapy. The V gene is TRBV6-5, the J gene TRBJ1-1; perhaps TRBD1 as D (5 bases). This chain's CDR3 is CASSQSGATEAFF. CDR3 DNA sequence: TGTGCCAGCAGTCAGTCCGGGGCCACTGAAGCTTTCTTT.